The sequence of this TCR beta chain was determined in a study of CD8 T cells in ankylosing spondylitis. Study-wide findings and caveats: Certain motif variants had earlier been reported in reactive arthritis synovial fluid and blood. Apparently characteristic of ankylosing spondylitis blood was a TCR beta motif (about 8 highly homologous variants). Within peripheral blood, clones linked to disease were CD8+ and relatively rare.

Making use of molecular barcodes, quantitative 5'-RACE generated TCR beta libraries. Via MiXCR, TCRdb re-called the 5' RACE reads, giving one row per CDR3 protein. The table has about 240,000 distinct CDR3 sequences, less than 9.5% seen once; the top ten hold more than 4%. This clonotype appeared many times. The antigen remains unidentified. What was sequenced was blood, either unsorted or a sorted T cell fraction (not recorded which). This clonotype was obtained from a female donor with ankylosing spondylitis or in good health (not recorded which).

The CDR3 DNA reads TGTGCCAGCAGTTTCCGACAGGGTAGCTATGGCTACACCTTC. As protein: CASSFRQGSYGYTF. V and J are TRBV6-5 and TRBJ1-2; TRBD1 agrees at 7 bases. CDR3 length equals 14 residues. Per germline, CDR1 MNHEY and CDR2 SVGAGI. V gave up 4 bases and J gave up 4 bases; unmatched junction bases: 6.